This TCR beta chain came from a study of cytomegalovirus exposure and HLA in healthy donors. On the study more broadly: Of all 360 or so donors who were genotyped, roughly 81% belonged to the Caucasian-associated ancestry cluster.

Remarks on this clone: Antigen specificity is unknown.

This CDR3 region has 14 residues. Germline assignment: CDR1 SGHDT and CDR2 YYEEEE. Trimming removed 4 bases from V and 7 bases from J, with 17 bases in between. Study outcomes and limitations: About 87% or about 30% of the time was how often most TCR beta V segments were productive, according to an earlier analysis.

60 Vbeta and 13 Jbeta primers were used in PCR. This table comes from immunoSEQ multiplex PCR, and its TCRdb copy is limited to in-frame clones, with some not included. The sample holds roughly 160,000 clones, 65% to 80% seen once. The sample was PBMCs. The receptor's source is a woman aged 50 to 60 in good health and CMV-seropositive. V gene TRBV5-6 combines with J gene TRBJ1-2; D may be TRBD1 (6 bases). This CDR3 reads CASSALTGSGGYTF. The CDR3 bases are TGTGCCAGCAGCGCTTTGACAGGCTCCGGTGGCTACACCTTC.